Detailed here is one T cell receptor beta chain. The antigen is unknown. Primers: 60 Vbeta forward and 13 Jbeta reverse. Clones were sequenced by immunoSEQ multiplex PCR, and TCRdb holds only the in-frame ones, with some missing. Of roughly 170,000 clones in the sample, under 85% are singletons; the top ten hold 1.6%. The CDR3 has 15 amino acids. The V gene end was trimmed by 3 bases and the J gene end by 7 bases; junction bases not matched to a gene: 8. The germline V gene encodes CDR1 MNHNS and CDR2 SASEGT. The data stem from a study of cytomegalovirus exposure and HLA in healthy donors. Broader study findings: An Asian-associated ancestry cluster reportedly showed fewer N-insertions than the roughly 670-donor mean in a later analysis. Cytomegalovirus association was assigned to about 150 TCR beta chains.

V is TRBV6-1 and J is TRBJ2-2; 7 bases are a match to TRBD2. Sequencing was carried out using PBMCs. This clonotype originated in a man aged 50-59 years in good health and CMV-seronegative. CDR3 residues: CASSDPGRSHGELFF. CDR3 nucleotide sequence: TGTGCCAGCAGTGACCCCGGGAGGAGCCACGGGGAGCTGTTTTTT.